This is a list of T cell receptor beta chains from one sample in a study of T cell changes during pregnancy in multiple sclerosis. Generated by immunoSEQ multiplex PCR, the TCRdb table keeps only in-frame clones and is missing some. The data contain tens of thousands of clones, roughly nine tenths of them singletons. The specimen was peripheral blood, collected before pregnancy. These receptors originate from a female donor with multiple sclerosis, enrolled in a pregnancy study. The CDR3 runs from the conserved cysteine through the conserved F or W. The D gene is left open where the match is weak. Some rows mark clone size as missing; the rest say once, few, many or name a class of expanded clone.

d_call	clone_size	v_call	j_call	cdr3_aa	cdr3_nt
TRBD2	-	TRBV6-5	TRBJ2-7	CASSYRASGSLQYF	TGTGCCAGCAGTTACCGGGCTAGCGGGAGTCTGCAGTACTTC
-	-	TRBV10-2	TRBJ2-3	CASSGLDTQYF	TGCGCCAGCAGTGGACTAGATACGCAGTATTTT
TRBD1	once	TRBV11-2	TRBJ2-7	CASSLQGASSYEQYF	TGTGCCAGCAGCCTACAGGGGGCGAGCTCCTACGAGCAGTACTTC
-	-	TRBV29-1	TRBJ1-1	CSVGGLLNTEAFF	TGCAGCGTTGGCGGACTCCTGAACACTGAAGCTTTCTTT
TRBD1	-	TRBV7-9	TRBJ1-4	CASSLGTGSVEKLFF	TGTGCCAGCAGCCTCGGGACAGGGAGCGTAGAAAAACTGTTTTTT
TRBD2	-	TRBV28	TRBJ2-7	CAAARGDGSYEQYF	TGTGCAGCAGCACGGGGGGACGGATCCTACGAGCAGTACTTC
TRBD1	-	TRBV6-4	TRBJ1-2	CASSVGTGGRYGYTF	TGTGCCAGCAGTGTCGGGACAGGGGGCCGATATGGCTACACCTTC
-	-	TRBV12-5	TRBJ2-1	CASGFGNEQFF	TGTGCTAGTGGTTTCGGGAATGAGCAGTTCTTC
TRBD1	-	TRBV19	TRBJ1-1	CASSPRQGNTEAFF	TGTGCCAGTAGTCCCCGACAGGGGAACACTGAAGCTTTCTTT
-	-	TRBV29-1	TRBJ2-1	CSVLSGIGTYNEQFF	TGCAGCGTGCTGTCCGGGATAGGTACCTACAATGAGCAGTTCTTC
-	-	TRBV5-4	TRBJ1-3	CASSSSTGNTIYF	TGTGCCAGCAGCTCGTCTACTGGAAACACCATATATTTT
TRBD1	-	TRBV6-1	TRBJ1-2	CASWDRWYGYTF	TGTGCCAGCTGGGACAGATGGTATGGCTACACCTTC
TRBD2	-	TRBV19	TRBJ2-3	CASSTGGGTQYF	TGTGCCAGTAGCACGGGGGGAGGCACGCAGTATTTT
-	few	TRBV28	TRBJ1-5	CASSLIRISMGPQHF	TGTGCCAGCAGTTTGATCAGGATTTCTATGGGGCCCCAGCATTTT
TRBD2	-	TRBV4-2	TRBJ2-1	CASSNLGSGTYNEQFF	TGTGCCAGCAGCAACCTTGGAAGCGGGACCTACAATGAGCAGTTCTTC
-	medium-sized	TRBV6-4	TRBJ2-1	CASSDRAEDEQFF	TGTGCCAGCAGTGACCGAGCGGAGGATGAGCAGTTCTTC
TRBD2	once	TRBV10-3	TRBJ2-7	CAISESTGGGYEQYF	TGTGCCATCAGTGAGTCAACGGGAGGGGGGTACGAGCAGTACTTC
TRBD2	-	TRBV29-1	TRBJ2-1	CSVEGLAGGSYNEQFF	TGCAGCGTTGAGGGCCTAGCGGGAGGGTCCTACAATGAGCAGTTCTTC
TRBD1	-	TRBV6-1	TRBJ1-2	CASSSTGYYGYTF	TGTGCCAGCAGCTCGACAGGGTACTATGGCTACACCTTC
-	-	TRBV6-5	TRBJ2-1	CASRNGGTYNEQFF	TGTGCCAGCAGAAACGGCGGAACCTACAATGAGCAGTTCTTC
TRBD1	-	TRBV5-1	TRBJ2-1	CASSVGTGGDEQFF	TGCGCCAGCAGCGTCGGGACAGGGGGCGATGAGCAGTTCTTC
TRBD2	once	TRBV27	TRBJ2-1	CASSPARDYYNEQFF	TGTGCCAGCAGTCCTGCCAGGGACTACTACAATGAGCAGTTCTTC
-	-	TRBV5-1	TRBJ2-7	CASSLVTGPSYEQYF	TGCGCCAGCAGCTTGGTGACAGGACCCTCCTACGAGCAGTACTTC
-	-	TRBV28	TRBJ2-7	CASSLGHLGQYF	TGTGCCAGCAGTTTAGGACACTTGGGGCAGTACTTC
TRBD2	-	TRBV29-1	TRBJ2-3	CSVGDLLAGARPSTDTQYF	TGCAGCGTGGGGGACTTACTAGCGGGGGCCAGACCTAGCACAGATACGCAGTATTTT
-	-	TRBV18	TRBJ2-1	CASSPRQAGEQFF	TGTGCCAGCTCACCCCGACAGGCTGGGGAGCAGTTCTTC
-	few	TRBV6-1	TRBJ1-5	CASSVGGGGNQPQHF	TGTGCCAGCAGTGTGGGCGGGGGTGGCAATCAGCCCCAGCATTTT
TRBD1	-	TRBV19	TRBJ1-5	CASGDRYSNQPQHF	TGTGCCAGTGGGGACAGATATAGCAATCAGCCCCAGCATTTT
TRBD1	-	TRBV5-8	TRBJ2-1	CASSHRGNEQFF	TGTGCCAGCAGCCACAGGGGGAATGAGCAGTTCTTC
TRBD2	-	TRBV6-1	TRBJ2-1	CASSATSGGSYNEQFF	TGTGCCAGCAGTGCCACTAGCGGCGGTTCCTACAATGAGCAGTTCTTC
-	-	TRBV13	TRBJ2-1	CASSLQSPRYNEQFF	TGTGCCAGCAGCTTACAATCCCCGCGGTACAATGAGCAGTTCTTC
-	-	TRBV7-8	TRBJ1-1	CASSFEGLNTEAFF	TGTGCCAGCAGCTTCGAGGGTCTGAACACTGAAGCTTTCTTT
-	-	TRBV6-5	TRBJ2-7	CASSYESSYEQYF	TGTGCCAGCAGTTACGAGTCCTCCTACGAGCAGTACTTC
TRBD1	-	TRBV6-6	TRBJ2-5	CASSYRQGRQETQYF	TGTGCCAGCAGTTACCGACAGGGGCGCCAAGAGACCCAGTACTTC
-	-	TRBV6-6	TRBJ1-4	CASSRGTEKLFF	TGTGCCAGCAGCCGGGGGACTGAAAAACTGTTTTTT
TRBD1	-	TRBV28	TRBJ1-1	CASSLHTGAPGKAFF	TGTGCCAGCAGTCTCCATACAGGGGCCCCGGGGAAAGCTTTCTTT
TRBD1	-	TRBV7-9	TRBJ2-5	CASSFGDRGEETQYF	TGTGCCAGCAGCTTCGGAGACAGGGGTGAAGAGACCCAGTACTTC
TRBD1	-	TRBV5-1	TRBJ2-7	CASSPDRGRGEQYF	TGCGCCAGCAGCCCGGACAGGGGACGCGGCGAGCAGTACTTC
-	-	TRBV4-3	TRBJ1-5	CASSQSPGGGRQHF	TGCGCCAGCAGCCAATCCCCCGGCGGGGGGCGGCAGCATTTT
-	-	TRBV29-1	TRBJ1-3	CSVAYGGIGNTIYF	TGCAGCGTTGCATATGGAGGGATAGGGAACACCATATATTTT
TRBD1	-	TRBV19	TRBJ2-7	CASSTGQGRNEQYF	TGTGCCAGTAGTACTGGACAGGGGCGCAACGAGCAGTACTTC
-	-	TRBV14	TRBJ2-3	CASSRTSTDTQYF	TGTGCCAGCAGCCGGACTAGCACAGATACGCAGTATTTT
-	-	TRBV6-6	TRBJ1-4	CASRPGMSNEKLFF	TGTGCCAGCAGGCCCGGGATGTCGAATGAAAAACTGTTTTTT
-	-	TRBV6-5	TRBJ2-5	CASSYFRAGGETQYF	TGTGCCAGCAGTTACTTTCGGGCCGGGGGAGAGACCCAGTACTTC
-	few	TRBV11-2	TRBJ2-2	CASTFSGELFF	TGTGCCAGCACATTTTCCGGGGAGCTGTTTTTT